Listed below are T cell receptor beta chains from one sample, sequenced in a study of tumor-infiltrating lymphocytes in primary liver carcinoma. Each CDR3 protein is one row after TCRdb ran MiXCR on the multiplex PCR reads. The sample has more than 150,000 distinct CDR3 sequences; over 50% are singletons. Source material: peripheral blood. The receptors were sampled from a man aged 40-50 years with primary liver carcinoma and hepatitis B virus infection. Both conserved end residues are trimmed from each CDR3.

>TRBJ2-5|TRBV4-2
ASSQAAQQETQY
>TRBJ1-2|TRBV7-9
ASSFPGQGSGYT
>TRBJ2-7|TRBV12-3/TRBV12-4
ASSPGLAREQY
>TRBJ2-5|TRBV6-5
ASSSSRVETQY
>TRBJ1-1|TRBV12-3/TRBV12-4
ASSTTGTGVTEAC
>TRBJ1-1|TRBV5-4
ASSLGGTVNTEAF
>TRBJ1-1|TRBV12-5
ATGLGQGAAF
>TRBJ2-7|TRBV11-2
ASSLVVGGPLFYEQY
>TRBJ2-7|TRBV6-6
ASSYSKGTSGRGYEQY
>TRBJ2-7|TRBV6-5
ASSYSPQGDYEQY
>TRBJ2-7|TRBV29-1
GVDVTGAEQY
>TRBJ1-1|TRBV11-2
ASSFGDWTEAF
>TRBJ2-7|TRBV11-2
AISLVGGSYEQY
>TRBJ2-7|TRBV6-1
ASSEKGSGPSYEQY
>TRBJ1-4|TRBV12-3/TRBV12-4
ASSPVQGEKLF
>TRBJ2-5|TRBV5-4
ASSLVGTGGEKTQY
>TRBJ2-7|TRBV28
ASSPGLTYGYEQY
>TRBJ2-1|TRBV6-5
ASSQRRGLDEQF
>TRBJ1-2|TRBV29-1
SVADPNYGYT
>TRBJ1-2|TRBV4-1
ASSQGLRDTRNYGYT
>TRBJ1-2|TRBV10-3
AISGDTAKFNYGYT
>TRBJ2-5|TRBV5-5
ASSLEGQGAEAQY
>TRBJ1-1|TRBV29-1
SVFTNTEAF
>TRBJ2-2|TRBV6-6
ASTGTSFGTGELF
>TRBJ2-1|TRBV10-3
AISEDRYNEQF
>TRBJ2-7|TRBV12-3/TRBV12-4
ASGEGHSSYEQY
>TRBJ2-7|TRBV11-2
ASSYRDRDMKLYEQY
>TRBJ2-5|TRBV12-5
ASGLFAGTSGSGETQY
>TRBJ2-3|TRBV6-1
ASSDVRDTQY